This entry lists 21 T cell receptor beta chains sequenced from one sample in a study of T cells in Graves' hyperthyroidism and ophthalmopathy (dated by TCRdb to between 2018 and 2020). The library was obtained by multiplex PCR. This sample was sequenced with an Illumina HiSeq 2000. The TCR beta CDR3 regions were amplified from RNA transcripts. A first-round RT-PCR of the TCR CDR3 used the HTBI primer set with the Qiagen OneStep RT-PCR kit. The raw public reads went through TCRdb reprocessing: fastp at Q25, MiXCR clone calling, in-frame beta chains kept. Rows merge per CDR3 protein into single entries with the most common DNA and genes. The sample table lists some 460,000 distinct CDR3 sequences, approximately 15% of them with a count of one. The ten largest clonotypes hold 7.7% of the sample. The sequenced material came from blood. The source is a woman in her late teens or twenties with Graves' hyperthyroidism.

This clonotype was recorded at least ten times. CDR3 sequence: CASSPPWGQETQYF. The DNA of the CDR3 is TGTGCCAGCTCACCACCGTGGGGGCAAGAGACCCAGTACTTC. J is TRBJ2-5 and V is TRBV18; D assignment may be TRBD1 or TRBD2 (5 bases each). From germline, CDR1 is KGHSH and CDR2 LQKENI. Trimming removed 0 bases from V and 2 bases from J, with 7 bases in between. The CDR3 length is 14 residues.

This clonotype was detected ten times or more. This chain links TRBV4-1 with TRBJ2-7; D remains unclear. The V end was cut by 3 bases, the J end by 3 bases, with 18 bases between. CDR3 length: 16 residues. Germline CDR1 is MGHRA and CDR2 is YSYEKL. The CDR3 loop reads CASSQASVIGLYEQYF. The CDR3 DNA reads TGCGCCAGCAGCCAGGCCTCGGTGATAGGGCTCTACGAGCAGTACTTC.

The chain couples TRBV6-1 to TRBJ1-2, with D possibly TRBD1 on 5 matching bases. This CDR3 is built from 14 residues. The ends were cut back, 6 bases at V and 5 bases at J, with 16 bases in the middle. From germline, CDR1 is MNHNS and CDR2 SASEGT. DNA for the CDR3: TGTGCCAGCAGCACAGGAGGGGCTTTGTATGGCTACACCTTC. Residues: CASSTGGALYGYTF.

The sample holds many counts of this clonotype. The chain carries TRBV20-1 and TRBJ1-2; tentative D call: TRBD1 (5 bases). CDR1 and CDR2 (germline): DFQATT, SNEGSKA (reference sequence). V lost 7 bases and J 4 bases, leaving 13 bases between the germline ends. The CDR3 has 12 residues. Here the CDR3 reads CSGGYDSYGYTF. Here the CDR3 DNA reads TGCAGTGGAGGGTATGACAGCTATGGCTACACCTTC.

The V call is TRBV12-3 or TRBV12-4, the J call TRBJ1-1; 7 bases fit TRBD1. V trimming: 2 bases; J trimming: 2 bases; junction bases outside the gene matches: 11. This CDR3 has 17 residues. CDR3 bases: TGTGCCAGCAGTTTATTGTTTACGGGGACAGCCAACACTGAAGCTTTCTTT. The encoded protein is CASSLLFTGTANTEAFF.

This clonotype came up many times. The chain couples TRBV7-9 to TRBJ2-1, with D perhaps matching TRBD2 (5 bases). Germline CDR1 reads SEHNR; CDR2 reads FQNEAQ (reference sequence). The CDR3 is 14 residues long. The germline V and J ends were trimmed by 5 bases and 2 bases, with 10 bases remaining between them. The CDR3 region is CASSPAGTYNEQFF. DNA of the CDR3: TGTGCCAGCAGCCCTGCCGGGACCTACAATGAGCAGTTCTTC. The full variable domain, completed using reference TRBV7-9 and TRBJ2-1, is DTGVSQNPRHKITKRGQNVTFRCDPISEHNRLYWYRQTLGQGPEFLTYFQNEAQLEKSRLLSDRFSAERPKGSFSTLEIQRTEQGDSAMYLCASSPAGTYNEQFFGPGTRLTVL.

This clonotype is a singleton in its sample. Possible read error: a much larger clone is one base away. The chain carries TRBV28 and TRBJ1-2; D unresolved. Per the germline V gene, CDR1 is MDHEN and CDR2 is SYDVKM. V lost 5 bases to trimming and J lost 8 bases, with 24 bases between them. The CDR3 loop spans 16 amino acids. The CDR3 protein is CASSPYLNLNPVGYTF. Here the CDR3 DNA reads TGTGCCAGCAGTCCTTACTTGAATCTTAACCCGGTGGGCTACACCTTC.

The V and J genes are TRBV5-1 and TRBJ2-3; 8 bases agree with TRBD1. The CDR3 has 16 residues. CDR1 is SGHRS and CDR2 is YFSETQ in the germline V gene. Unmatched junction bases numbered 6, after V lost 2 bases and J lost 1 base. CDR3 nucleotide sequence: TGCGCCAGCAGCTTCTTCGCAGGGGGCGGCACAGATACGCAGTATTTT. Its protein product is CASSFFAGGGTDTQYF.

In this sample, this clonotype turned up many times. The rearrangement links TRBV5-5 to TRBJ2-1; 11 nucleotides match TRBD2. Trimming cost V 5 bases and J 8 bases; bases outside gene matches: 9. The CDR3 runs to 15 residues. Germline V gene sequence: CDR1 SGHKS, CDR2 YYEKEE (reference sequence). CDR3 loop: CASRQLAGEVYEQFF. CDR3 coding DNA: TGTGCCAGCAGGCAACTAGCGGGAGAGGTCTATGAGCAGTTCTTC.

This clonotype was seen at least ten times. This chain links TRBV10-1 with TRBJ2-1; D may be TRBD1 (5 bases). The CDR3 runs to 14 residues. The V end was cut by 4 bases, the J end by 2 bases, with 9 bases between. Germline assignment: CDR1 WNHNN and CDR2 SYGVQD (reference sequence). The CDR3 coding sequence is TGCGCCAGCAGTGGGGGCACTGCCTACAATGAGCAGTTCTTC. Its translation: CASSGGTAYNEQFF.

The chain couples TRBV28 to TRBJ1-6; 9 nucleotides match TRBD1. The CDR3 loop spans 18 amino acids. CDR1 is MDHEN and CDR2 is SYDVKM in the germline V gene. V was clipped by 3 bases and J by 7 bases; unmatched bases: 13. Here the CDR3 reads CASSFPDRGRPQNSPLHF. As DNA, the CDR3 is TGTGCCAGCAGTTTCCCGGACAGGGGCCGCCCCCAGAATTCACCCCTCCACTTT. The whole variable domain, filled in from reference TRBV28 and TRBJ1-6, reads DVKVTQSSRYLVKRTGEKVFLECVQDMDHENMFWYRQDPGLGLRLIYFSYDVKMKEKGDIPEGYSVSREKKERFSLILESASTNQTSMYLCASSFPDRGRPQNSPLHFGNGTRLTVT.

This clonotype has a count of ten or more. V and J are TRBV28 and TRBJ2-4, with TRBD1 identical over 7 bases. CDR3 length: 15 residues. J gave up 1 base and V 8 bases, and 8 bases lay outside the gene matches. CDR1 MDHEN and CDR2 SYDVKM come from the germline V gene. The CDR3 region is CASSEGAVAKNIQYF. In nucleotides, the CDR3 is TGTGCCAGCTCTGAGGGGGCTGTGGCCAAAAACATTCAGTACTTC.

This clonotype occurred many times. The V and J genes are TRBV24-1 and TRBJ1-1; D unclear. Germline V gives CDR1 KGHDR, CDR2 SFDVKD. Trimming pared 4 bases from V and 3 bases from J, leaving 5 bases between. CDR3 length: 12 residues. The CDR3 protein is CATSDPDTEAFF. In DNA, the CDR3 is TGTGCCACCAGTGACCCGGACACTGAAGCTTTCTTT.

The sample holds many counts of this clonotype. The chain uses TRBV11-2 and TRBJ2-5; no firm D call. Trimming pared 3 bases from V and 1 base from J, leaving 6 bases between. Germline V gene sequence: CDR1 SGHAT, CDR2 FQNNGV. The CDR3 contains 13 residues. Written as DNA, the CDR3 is TGTGCCAGCAGCTTCGCCGGCCAAGAGACCCAGTACTTC. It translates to CASSFAGQETQYF.

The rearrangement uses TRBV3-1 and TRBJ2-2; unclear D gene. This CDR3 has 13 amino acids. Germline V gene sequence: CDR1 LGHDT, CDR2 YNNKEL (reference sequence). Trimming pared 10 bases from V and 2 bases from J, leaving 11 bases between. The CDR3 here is CATELENTGELFF. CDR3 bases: TGTGCCACCGAGCTGGAAAACACCGGGGAGCTGTTTTTT.

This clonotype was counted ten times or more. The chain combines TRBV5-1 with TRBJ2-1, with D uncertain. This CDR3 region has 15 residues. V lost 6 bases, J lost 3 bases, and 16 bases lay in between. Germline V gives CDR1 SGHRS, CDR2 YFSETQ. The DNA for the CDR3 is TGCGCCAGCACCCCGGGTCTTCCTCACTACAATGAGCAGTTCTTC. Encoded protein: CASTPGLPHYNEQFF. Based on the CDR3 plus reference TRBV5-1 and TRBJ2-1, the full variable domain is KAGVTQTPRYLIKTRGQQVTLSCSPISGHRSVSWYQQTPGQGLQFLFEYFSETQRNKGNFPGRFSGRQFSNSRSEMNVSTLELGDSALYLCASTPGLPHYNEQFFGPGTRLTVL.

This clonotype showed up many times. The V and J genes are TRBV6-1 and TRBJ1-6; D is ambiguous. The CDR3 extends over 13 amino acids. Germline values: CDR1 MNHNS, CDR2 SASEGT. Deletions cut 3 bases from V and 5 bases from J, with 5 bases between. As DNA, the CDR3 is TGTGCCAGCAGTGACCTCGATAATTCACCCCTCCACTTT. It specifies CASSDLDNSPLHF.

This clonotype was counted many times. CDR3 coding DNA: TGTGCCAGCAGCGTAGAAGGGGGGGGAAATTCACCCCTCCACTTT. Protein product: CASSVEGGGNSPLHF. The rearrangement joins TRBV9 to TRBJ1-6, with D maybe TRBD1 (6 bases). The CDR3 totals 15 residues. V dropped 0 bases and J dropped 7 bases, with 11 bases sitting between them. CDR1 is SGDLS, CDR2 YYNGEE, per germline.

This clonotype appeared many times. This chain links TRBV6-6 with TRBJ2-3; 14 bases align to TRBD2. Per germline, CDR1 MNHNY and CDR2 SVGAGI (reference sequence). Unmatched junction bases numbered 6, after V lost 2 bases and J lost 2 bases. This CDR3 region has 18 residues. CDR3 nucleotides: TGTGCCAGCAGTTACGTGGGACTAGCGGGGGCCCTCACAGATACGCAGTATTTT. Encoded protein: CASSYVGLAGALTDTQYF.

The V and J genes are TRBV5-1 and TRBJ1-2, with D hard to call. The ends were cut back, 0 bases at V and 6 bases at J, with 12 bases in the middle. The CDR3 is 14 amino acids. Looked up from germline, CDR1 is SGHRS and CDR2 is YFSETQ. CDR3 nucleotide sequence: TGCGCCAGCAGCTTGGAGCCGGGAGAGAATGGCTACACCTTC. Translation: CASSLEPGENGYTF.

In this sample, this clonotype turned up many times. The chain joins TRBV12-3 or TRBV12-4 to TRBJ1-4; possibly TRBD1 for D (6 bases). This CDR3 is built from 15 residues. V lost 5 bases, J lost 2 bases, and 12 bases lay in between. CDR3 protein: CASSPTGLTNEKLFF. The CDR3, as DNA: TGTGCCAGCAGTCCTACAGGGTTGACTAATGAAAAACTGTTTTTT.